The clone carrying this TCR beta chain was found a few times. As yet, its antigen is unknown. Profiling relied on immunoSEQ multiplex PCR, and the TCRdb table lists in-frame clones only, not all of them. Here the sample spans about 75,000 clones, around 78% being singletons. The sort gate was single viable CD3+CD4+CD8-CD45RO+ cells for memory CD4+ T cells. This record comes from a study of memory CD4+ T cells and cytomegalovirus serostatus. Trimming stripped 3 bases from V and 1 base from J, with 15 bases between. This CDR3 has 16 amino acids. Germline loops: CDR1 SGHNT, CDR2 YYREEE (reference sequence). Regarding the study as a whole: CD4+ memory repertoires contained 67 of 164 reported CMV TCRbeta sequences.

The sample consisted of memory CD4+ T cells from blood. V usage is TRBV5-4 and J usage is TRBJ2-3; D may match TRBD1 or TRBD2 (5 bases each). The clonotype comes from an adult in good health and CMV-seropositive. CDR3 sequence: CASSSGQRGRTDTQYF. CDR3 sequence (DNA): TGTGCCAGCAGCTCAGGCCAGAGGGGTCGCACAGATACGCAGTATTTT.